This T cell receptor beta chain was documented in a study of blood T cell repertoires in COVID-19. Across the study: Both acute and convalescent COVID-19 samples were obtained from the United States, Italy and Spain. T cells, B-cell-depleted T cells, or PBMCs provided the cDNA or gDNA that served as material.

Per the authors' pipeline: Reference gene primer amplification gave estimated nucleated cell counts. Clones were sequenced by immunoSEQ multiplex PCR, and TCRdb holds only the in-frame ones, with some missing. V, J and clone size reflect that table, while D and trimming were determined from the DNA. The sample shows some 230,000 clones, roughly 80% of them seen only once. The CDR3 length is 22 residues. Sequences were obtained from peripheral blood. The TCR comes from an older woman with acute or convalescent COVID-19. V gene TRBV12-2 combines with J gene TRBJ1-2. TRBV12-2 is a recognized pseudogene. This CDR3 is CASRLIAGYEVGLLGSNYGYTF. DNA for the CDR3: TGTGCAAGTCGCTTAATTGCCGGGTATGAGGTGGGACTCTTGGGGTCTAACTATGGCTACACCTTC.